This TCR beta chain was sequenced for a study of cytomegalovirus exposure and HLA in healthy donors. At the level of the study: Earlier, 100 million or so unique TCR beta sequences were recovered from roughly 200 million T cells by an analysis. Among the approximately 430 donors who were genotyped, about 80% fell in the genetic ancestry cluster that is associated with self-reported Caucasian donors. Findings and limits, study-wide: A link between a missense DCLRE1C variant and TCR beta V- and J-gene trimming emerged from a later analysis. A few CMV-associated chains were confirmed in vitro to be specific for CMV antigens.

After removal of 1 base from V and 0 bases from J, the junction contained 14 bases not matched to a gene. The V gene's germline CDR1 is SGHDT and CDR2 YYEEEE. The CDR3 totals 19 residues. This clone has more than one count but fewer than ten. What it binds is unknown. The PCR used 60 Vbeta and 13 Jbeta primers. Method: immunoSEQ multiplex PCR; TCRdb's copy keeps in-frame clones and lacks some. Of 200,000 or so clones listed, approximately 82% are singletons. The sequenced sample consisted of PBMCs. The origin of this receptor is a woman between 18 and 30 years old in good health and CMV-seropositive. The chain has TRBV5-6 and TRBJ2-5, with 8 bases lining up with TRBD2. The CDR3 bases are TGTGCCAGCAGCTTGTATAGCGGGTTTAGCGGGACCGACCAAGAGACCCAGTACTTC. It translates to CASSLYSGFSGTDQETQYF.